Shown below are 3 T cell receptor beta chains from a single sample sequenced in a study of blood T cell repertoires in COVID-19. Here immunoSEQ multiplex PCR was the method, and the copy in TCRdb shows in-frame clones only, minus some. The sample consists of 350,000 to 450,000 clones, 80% to 90% of them appearing once. Input material: PBMCs or T cells enriched from blood (not recorded which). All receptors come from a man aged 25-40 years who had recovered from COVID-19.

The chain employs TRBV19 and TRBJ2-7; D not resolved. Germline CDR1 LNHDA, CDR2 SQIVND (reference sequence). The CDR3 runs to 11 residues. Between the trimmed V and J ends, which lost 5 bases and 7 bases, there was a span of 9 bases. This CDR3 reads CASSLGGEQYF. In DNA form, the CDR3 reads TGTGCCAGTAGTCTCGGTGGTGAGCAGTACTTC.

This rearrangement joins TRBV7-9 to TRBJ2-2, with a weak D call TRBD1 (6 bases). This CDR3 region has 16 residues. The germline gives CDR1 SEHNR, CDR2 FQNEAQ (reference sequence). V was shortened by 4 bases and J by 6 bases, with 18 bases between the two germline ends. DNA for the CDR3: TGTGCCAGCAGCTCAAGATACACAGGGTTGGCCGGGGAGCTGTTTTTT. Protein product: CASSSRYTGLAGELFF.

The genes are TRBV27 and TRBJ2-2, with 10 bases fitting TRBD1. The CDR3 is 15 amino acids. V trimming: 0 bases; J trimming: 7 bases; junction bases outside the gene matches: 2. The germline V gene has CDR1 MNHEY and CDR2 SMNVEV (reference sequence). The CDR3 DNA sequence: TGTGCCAGCAGTTTATCGGACAGGGGGGTCGGGGAGCTGTTTTTT. The encoded protein is CASSLSDRGVGELFF.